The next 14 T cell receptor beta chains were all read from a single sample in a study of human T cells and chemical hapten exposure. Indicated time point: patch test 1, 2 weeks after DPC sensitization. Treatment here: therapeutic diphenylcyclopropenone sensitization with weekly scalp DPC. TCRdb redid the calling of the RACE reads with MiXCR, one entry per CDR3 protein. The data show 300,000 to 350,000 distinct CDR3 sequences, with under 8% seen just once and roughly 8% held by the top ten. The sequences come from whole blood, collected in connection with sensitization to the hapten diphenylcyclopropenone (DPC). The receptors come from a woman aged 18-29 years with alopecia areata. Some clones in this sample may be carry-over from other donors' samples.

The chain recombines TRBV7-2 with TRBJ2-1; D could derive from TRBD1 or TRBD2 (5 bases each). V lost 4 bases and J 5 bases, leaving 15 bases between the germline ends. The CDR3 spans 15 residues. The germline gives CDR1 SGHTA, CDR2 FQGNSA. CDR3 sequence reads: CASSSTGLIHNEQFF. The CDR3 DNA reads TGTGCCAGCAGCTCGACGGGGCTTATCCACAATGAGCAGTTCTTC.

This clonotype was counted only a few times. The genes are TRBV6-5 and TRBJ1-2, with D hard to call. CDR1 is MNHEY, CDR2 SVGAGI, per germline. There are 14 residues in the CDR3. Trimming pared 7 bases from V and 0 bases from J, leaving 12 bases between. Here the CDR3 reads CASTGKGPNYGYTF. The DNA of the CDR3 is TGTGCCAGCACTGGGAAGGGCCCTAACTATGGCTACACCTTC.

The chain combines TRBV6-2 or TRBV6-3 with TRBJ1-5; D unresolved. Trimming removed 8 bases at V and 6 bases at J, with 32 bases between. The germline V gene has CDR1 MNHEY and CDR2 SVGEGT. The CDR3 sequence is 19 residues long. Here the CDR3 DNA reads TGTGCCAGCCTACCAGACGAAAATGTAGCGGGTTACGGTAGTCAGCCCCAGCATTTT. This translates into CASLPDENVAGYGSQPQHF.

V usage is TRBV27 and J usage is TRBJ1-1; TRBD1 aligns across 9 bases. Germline V gene lookup returns CDR1 MNHEY and CDR2 SMNVEV (reference sequence). The ends lost 6 bases at V and 5 bases at J; junction bases unmatched: 4. The CDR3 is 13 amino acids. CDR3 region: CASRWTGETEAFF. CDR3 in DNA: TGTGCCAGCAGGTGGACAGGGGAAACTGAAGCTTTCTTT.

This clonotype occurred a few times. This chain joins TRBV5-1 and TRBJ1-1; D is undetermined. V gave up 0 bases and J gave up 11 bases, with 11 bases separating them. Germline CDR1 SGHRS, CDR2 YFSETQ. The CDR3 extends over 12 amino acids. The CDR3 DNA reads TGCGCCAGCAGCTTGGATGTAGGGTGGGCTTTCTTT. Protein: CASSLDVGWAFF.

This clonotype appeared a few times. The CDR3 DNA follows: TGTGCCAGCAGCTTAGGCTCGCGGAGTGGGATCTACGAGCAGTACTTC. Translating it yields CASSLGSRSGIYEQYF. The chain employs TRBV7-2 and TRBJ2-7; the D is unclear. Per the germline V gene, CDR1 is SGHTA and CDR2 is FQGNSA. The length of the CDR3 is 16 residues. V was clipped by 1 base and J by 3 bases, with 16 bases between them. Looking up the rest from reference TRBV7-2 and TRBJ2-7 gives the full variable domain: GAGVSQSPSNKVTEKGKDVELRCDPISGHTALYWYRQSLGQGLEFLIYFQGNSAPDKSGLPSDRFSAERTGGSVSTLTIQRTQQEDSAVYLCASSLGSRSGIYEQYFGPGTRLTVT.

The J gene is TRBJ2-1, the V gene TRBV5-6, with D tentatively TRBD2 (5 bases). The germline CDR1 and CDR2 sequences are SGHDT and YYEEEE. V lost 4 bases, J lost 0 bases, and 17 bases lay in between. The CDR3 has 17 residues. CDR3: CASSLLGLSSSYNEQFF. DNA for the CDR3: TGTGCCAGCAGCCTTCTAGGACTTTCGAGCTCCTACAATGAGCAGTTCTTC.

This rearrangement joins TRBV4-3 to TRBJ2-1; the match to TRBD2 covers 11 bases. Germline loops: CDR1 LGHNA, CDR2 YSLEER. This CDR3 has 16 residues. V trimming: 4 bases; J trimming: 3 bases; junction bases outside the gene matches: 5. The CDR3 protein is CASSPSGGIFYNEQFF. CDR3 bases: TGCGCCAGCAGCCCTAGCGGGGGGATCTTCTACAATGAGCAGTTCTTC.

The chain is built from TRBV11-3 and TRBJ2-1; 9 nucleotides agree with TRBD1. Germline assignment: CDR1 SGHNT and CDR2 YENEEA. The CDR3 consists of 15 residues. After removal of 5 bases from V and 3 bases from J, the junction contained 5 bases not matched to a gene. In DNA, the CDR3 is TGTGCCAGCAGCAGAGGGACAGGGCTCTACAATGAGCAGTTCTTC. It specifies CASSRGTGLYNEQFF.

This clonotype was picked up a small number of times. V is TRBV6-2 or TRBV6-3 and J is TRBJ1-1; TRBD1 matches at 7 bases. This CDR3 has 16 amino acids. Germline V gene sequence: CDR1 MNHEY, CDR2 SVGEGT. The junction had 12 bases not matched to a gene; V was cut back by 7 bases and J by 1 base. The CDR3 region is CASTAYRGATNTEAFF. CDR3 DNA: TGTGCCAGCACGGCGTACAGGGGAGCGACGAACACTGAAGCTTTCTTT.

This clonotype appeared many times. The chain carries TRBV4-1 and TRBJ2-1, with 14 bases matching TRBD2. From germline, CDR1 is MGHRA and CDR2 YSYEKL. This CDR3 spans 18 amino acids. Trimming removed 0 bases from V and 5 bases from J; junction bases left unmatched: 6. The CDR3 region is CASSQEGRLAGGHNEQFF. CDR3 nucleotide sequence: TGCGCCAGCAGCCAAGAAGGTCGACTAGCGGGGGGGCACAATGAGCAGTTCTTC.

The J gene is TRBJ2-4, the V gene TRBV2; D is unclear. This CDR3 region has 14 residues. The V gene's germline CDR1 is SNHLY and CDR2 FYNNEI. Trimming removed 3 bases at V and 0 bases at J, with 6 bases between. The CDR3 bases are TGTGCCAGCAGTGATACTGTAGCCAAAAACATTCAGTACTTC. Translated, it gives CASSDTVAKNIQYF.

The chain uses TRBV20-1 and TRBJ1-1, with 10 bases lining up with TRBD1. V lost 3 bases, J lost 5 bases, and 3 bases stayed unmatched. Germline lookup yields CDR1 DFQATT and CDR2 SNEGSKA (reference sequence). The CDR3 has 13 amino acids. CDR3 nucleotides: TGCAGTGCTAGGGGACAGGGGAGGACTGAAGCTTTCTTT. Residues: CSARGQGRTEAFF.

As to this clonotype: Sequence at one end of the junction differs from germline and may be a read error. The CDR3 coding sequence is TGTGCCAGTAGCTTATATGGGATTGGCACTGAAGCTTTCTTT. Protein product: CASSLYGIGTEAFF. The genes are TRBV7-2 and TRBJ1-1, with D unclear. The germline gives CDR1 SGHTA, CDR2 FQGNSA. This CDR3 is built from 14 residues. Full variable domain (remainder filled in from reference TRBV7-2 and TRBJ1-1): GAGVSQSPSNKVTEKGKDVELRCDPISGHTALYWYRQSLGQGLEFLIYFQGNSAPDKSGLPSDRFSAERTGGSVSTLTIQRTQQEDSAVYLCASSLYGIGTEAFFGQGTRLTVV.